This T cell receptor (beta chain) appears in the sequencing data of a study of cytomegalovirus exposure and HLA in healthy donors. The PCR made use of 60 Vbeta and 13 Jbeta primers. Method: immunoSEQ multiplex PCR; TCRdb's copy keeps in-frame clones and lacks some. The sample records 170,000 or so clones, 80% being singletons. This CDR3 contains 11 residues. The germline V gene encodes CDR1 SGHVS and CDR2 FNYEAQ. Trimming removed 5 bases at V and 1 base at J, with 2 bases between. For this clone: Its antigen is not known.

Findings and caveats of the study: There were some public TCRs occurring in many donors, but most TCR sequences were rare. In a later analysis, HLA-C alleles had the fewest associated TCRs, DRB1 alleles the most.

Sequencing was performed on PBMCs. The V gene is TRBV7-6, the J gene TRBJ2-5; no reliable D call. This TCR was recovered from a boy younger than 18 in good health and CMV-seronegative. CDR3 protein: CASSRQETQYF. CDR3 in DNA: TGTGCCAGCAGCCGCCAAGAGACCCAGTACTTC.